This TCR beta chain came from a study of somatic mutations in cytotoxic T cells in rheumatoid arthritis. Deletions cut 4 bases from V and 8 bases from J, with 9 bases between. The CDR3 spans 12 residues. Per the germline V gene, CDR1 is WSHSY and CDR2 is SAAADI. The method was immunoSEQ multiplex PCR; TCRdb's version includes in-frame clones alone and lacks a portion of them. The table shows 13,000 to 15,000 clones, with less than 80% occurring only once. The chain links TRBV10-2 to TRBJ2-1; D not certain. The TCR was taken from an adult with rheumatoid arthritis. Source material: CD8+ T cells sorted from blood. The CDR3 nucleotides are TGCGCCAGCAGTGTCACAGCGTATGAGCAGTTCTTC. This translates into CASSVTAYEQFF.